Listed here are 4 T cell receptor beta chains from one sample, sequenced in a study of cytomegalovirus exposure and HLA in healthy donors. The PCR had 60 Vbeta and 13 Jbeta primers. Libraries were prepared by immunoSEQ multiplex PCR; TCRdb keeps only in-frame clonotypes and omits some of them. The sample has about 190,000 clones, about 81% seen once; the top ten hold about 4.6%. The specimen sequenced was PBMCs. These receptors were collected from a man in his thirties or forties in good health and CMV-seropositive.

This rearrangement joins TRBV30 to TRBJ2-7, with 7 bases aligning to TRBD1. This CDR3 region has 14 residues. Germline V gene data show CDR1 as GTSNPN and CDR2 as SVGIG (reference sequence). V shed 4 bases, J shed 4 bases, and the junction held 10 bases outside the gene matches. CDR3 DNA sequence: TGTGCCTGGACGGGACAGAATAGGGCTTACGAGCAGTACTTC. This translates into CAWTGQNRAYEQYF.

The CDR3 protein is CATSRVLAGGGYEQYF. For the CDR3, the DNA is TGTGCCACCAGCAGAGTCCTAGCGGGAGGGGGCTACGAGCAGTACTTC. This chain connects TRBV15 to TRBJ2-7; 12 bases align to TRBD2. This CDR3 has 16 residues. V trimming: 1 base; J trimming: 3 bases; junction bases outside the gene matches: 4. Germline loops: CDR1 LNHNV, CDR2 YYDKDF (reference sequence).

The rearrangement joins TRBV29-1 to TRBJ2-1, with 13 bases lining up with TRBD2. The ends lost 4 bases at V and 5 bases at J; junction bases unmatched: 23. The length of the CDR3 is 21 residues. In germline, CDR1 is SQVTM, CDR2 ANQGSEA. CDR3 region: CSVGQKFAGSMGLAGNNEQFF. CDR3 in DNA: TGCAGCGTTGGCCAGAAGTTCGCCGGGTCGATGGGACTAGCGGGGAACAATGAGCAGTTCTTC.

In its sample, this clone was seen a few times. Additional DNA sequences in this sample encode the identical CDR3. The chain uses TRBV19 and TRBJ1-1; TRBD1 aligns across 7 bases. In germline, CDR1 is LNHDA, CDR2 SQIVND (reference sequence). CDR3 length: 13 residues. The V gene end was trimmed by 6 bases and the J gene end by 1 base; junction bases not matched to a gene: 2. The CDR3 spells CASSRTGNTEAFF. CDR3 in DNA: TGTGCCAGTAGCCGGACAGGGAACACTGAAGCTTTCTTT.